This T cell receptor beta chain was documented in a study of identifying expanded T cells in peripheral blood. Broader study findings: Over approximately two and four weeks, about 16 and 19 clones changed, versus around 1.3 between replicates. Across healthy donors, higher total template counts meant significantly greater roughly 2-week count variance.

TCRdb's table, derived via immunoSEQ multiplex PCR, lists solely in-frame clones and lacks some. The repertoire holds around 100,000 clones, with 80% to 90% as singletons. Germline lookup yields CDR1 SGHTA and CDR2 FQGNSA. V lost 6 bases and J lost 5, with 20 bases in between. The CDR3 sequence is 17 residues long. Details on this clone: What it recognizes is unknown.

Sequencing was done on a sample of blood. The chain is built from TRBV7-2 and TRBJ1-6; D is uncertain. The clonotype comes from a person between 18 and 75 years old in good health. The CDR3 sequence is CASSLTSGPLNNSPLHF. CDR3 coding DNA: TGTGCCAGCAGTCTGACTTCGGGCCCCCTTAATAATTCACCCCTCCACTTT.